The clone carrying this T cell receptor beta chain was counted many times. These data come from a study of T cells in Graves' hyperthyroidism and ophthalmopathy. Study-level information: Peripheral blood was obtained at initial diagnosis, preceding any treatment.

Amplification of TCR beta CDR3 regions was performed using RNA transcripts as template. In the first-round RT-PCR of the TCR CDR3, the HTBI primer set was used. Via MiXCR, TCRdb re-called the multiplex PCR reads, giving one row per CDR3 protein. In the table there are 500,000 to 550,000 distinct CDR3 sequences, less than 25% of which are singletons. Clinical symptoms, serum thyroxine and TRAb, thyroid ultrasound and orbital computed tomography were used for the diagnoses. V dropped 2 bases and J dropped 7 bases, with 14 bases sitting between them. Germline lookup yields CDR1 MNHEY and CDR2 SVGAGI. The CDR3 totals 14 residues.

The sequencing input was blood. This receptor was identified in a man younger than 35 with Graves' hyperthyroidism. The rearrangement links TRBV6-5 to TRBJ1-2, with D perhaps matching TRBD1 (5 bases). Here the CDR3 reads CASSYKAGGGGYTF. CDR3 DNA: TGTGCCAGCAGTTACAAAGCCGGCGGGGGTGGCTACACCTTC.